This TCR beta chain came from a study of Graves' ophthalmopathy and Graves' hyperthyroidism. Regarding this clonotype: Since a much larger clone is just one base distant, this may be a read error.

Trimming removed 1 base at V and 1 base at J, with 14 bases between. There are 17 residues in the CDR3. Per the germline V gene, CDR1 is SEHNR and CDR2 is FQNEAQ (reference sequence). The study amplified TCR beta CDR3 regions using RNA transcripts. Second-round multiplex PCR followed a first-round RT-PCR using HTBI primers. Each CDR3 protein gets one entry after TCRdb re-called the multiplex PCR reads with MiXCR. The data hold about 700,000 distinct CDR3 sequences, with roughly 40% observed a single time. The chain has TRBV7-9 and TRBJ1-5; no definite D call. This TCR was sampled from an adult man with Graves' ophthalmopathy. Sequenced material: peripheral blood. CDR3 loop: CASSLGAGAGSNQPQHF. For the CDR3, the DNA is TGTGCCAGCAGCTTAGGGGCAGGTGCGGGAAGCAATCAGCCCCAGCATTTT.